This TCR beta chain was profiled in a study of T-cell reconstitution after alpha-beta-depleted transplantation in children. V was cut by 6 bases and J by 4 bases, with 6 bases left in between. The CDR3 is made up of 11 amino acids. Germline V gene lookup returns CDR1 LNHNV and CDR2 YYDKDF (reference sequence). Study findings and constraints: By one year post-transplant, T-cell counts and diversity largely arose from T cells that were newly produced. At day 60, the high TCRbeta diversity found in some patients originated from recipient T cells and thymic progenitors that had survived. The study reportedly traced alpha-beta T cells about two months after transplant to several hundred expanded graft clones.

It was with unique molecular identifiers that the TCRbeta library was prepared. TCRdb analysed the PCR reads with MiXCR anew, one entry per CDR3 protein. The data contain fewer than 550,000 distinct CDR3 sequences, 15% to 20% of them singletons. This clonotype has only a few counts. Antigen: not known. Sequences were derived from PBMCs, mostly from graft donor cells, sampled 360 days after TCRalphabeta/CD19-depleted stem cell transplant. This clonotype was sampled from a boy under three years old who had a stem cell transplant for Wiskott-Aldrich syndrome, so the T cells may come from the graft donor. This chain joins TRBV15 and TRBJ2-5, with no clear D. CDR3 nucleotides: TGTGCCACCAGGGAGCGAGAGACCCAGTACTTC. Amino acids: CATRERETQYF. The variable domain in full, completed from reference TRBV15 and TRBJ2-5, reads DAMVIQNPRYQVTQFGKPVTLSCSQTLNHNVMYWYQQKSSQAPKLLFHYYDKDFNNEADTPDNFQSRRPNTSFCFLDIRSPGLGDTAMYLCATRERETQYFGPGTRLLVL.